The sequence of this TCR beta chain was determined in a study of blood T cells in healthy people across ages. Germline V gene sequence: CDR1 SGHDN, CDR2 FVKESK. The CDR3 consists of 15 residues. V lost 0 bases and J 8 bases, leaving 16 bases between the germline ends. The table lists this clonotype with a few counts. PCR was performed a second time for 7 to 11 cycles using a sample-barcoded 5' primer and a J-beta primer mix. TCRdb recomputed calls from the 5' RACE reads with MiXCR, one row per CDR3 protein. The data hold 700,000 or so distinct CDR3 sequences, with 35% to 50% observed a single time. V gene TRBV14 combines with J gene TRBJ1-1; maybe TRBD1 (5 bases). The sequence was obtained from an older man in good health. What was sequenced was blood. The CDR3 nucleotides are TGTGCCAGCAGCCAAGAGCGGGGGTTGATGGGAGAAGCTTTCTTT. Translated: CASSQERGLMGEAFF. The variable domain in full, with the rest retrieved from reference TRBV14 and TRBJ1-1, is EAGVTQFPSHSVIEKGQTVTLRCDPISGHDNLYWYRRVMGKEIKFLLHFVKESKQDESGMPNNRFLAERTGGTYSTLKVQPAELEDSGVYFCASSQERGLMGEAFFGQGTRLTVV.